This note documents a single T cell receptor beta chain sequence. Its cognate antigen is unknown. Sequence at one end of the junction differs from germline and may be a read error. The CDR3 consists of 14 residues. Germline V gene lookup returns CDR1 LGHNA and CDR2 YSLEER. The data are from a study of CD8+ T cells in alopecia areata. The authors extracted RNA and reverse transcribed it into cDNA as the sequencing template. The repertoire was sequenced with immunoSEQ multiplex PCR; TCRdb's copy has only in-frame clones and lacks some. The profile shows around 270,000 clones, roughly 60% of them singletons. The treatment denotes: oral pan-JAK inhibitor, 5-10 mg twice daily. Collection of lesional scalp punch biopsies and peripheral blood was performed in alopecia areata patients. General study findings and limits: Numerous clones, expanded in lesions, remained in scalp and blood during tofacitinib.

The rearrangement links TRBV4-3 to TRBJ2-2; the D call may be TRBD1 or TRBD2 (5 bases each). The material was CD4+ T cells sorted from blood, obtained at week 24, from a patient treated with tofacitinib. The source of this sequence is a human donor with alopecia areata. The CDR3 reads CASSQGGNAGELFF. CDR3 DNA sequence: TGCGCCAGCAGCCAAGGGGGGAACGCCGGGGAGCTGTTTTTT.